This T cell receptor (beta chain) was identified in a study of beta chain features in type 1 diabetes. Study background: Patient and healthy donor groups were alike in age, gender and cell yields. Findings of the study overall: Within each of all four CD4+ subsets, Type 1 diabetes patients had TCRB CDR3s that were moderately but significantly shorter.

This clone occurred a few times. Its antigen is still unknown. The CDR3 is made up of 14 amino acids. The J segment lost 2 bases and the V segment lost 3 bases, leaving 2 bases of the junction unmatched. Germline V gives CDR1 LGHNA, CDR2 YNFKEQ. Using CD45RO/CCR7/CD25/CD127/CD95/CD27, CD4+ naive, central memory, regulatory and stem cell-like memory cells were sorted. Every sorted population was more than 95% pure. All of the isolated RNA was reverse transcribed, so expressed TCRB transcripts were sequenced. Assay used: immunoSEQ multiplex PCR; TCRdb lists only in-frame clones, some missing. The profile covers more than 150,000 clones, with 9% to 10% appearing a single time and roughly 2.5% taken by the ten largest.

The chain employs TRBV4-2 and TRBJ2-7; 9 bases fit TRBD1. The receptor comes from a young woman in good health. The sample was central memory CD4+ T cells from blood. The CDR3 DNA follows: TGTGCCAGCAGCCAGAACAGGGGGCCCTACGAGCAGTACTTC. Residues: CASSQNRGPYEQYF.